The 20 T cell receptor beta chains presented below share a single source sample, sequenced in a study of blood T cell repertoires in COVID-19. Libraries were prepared by immunoSEQ multiplex PCR; TCRdb keeps only in-frame clonotypes and omits some of them. The data show 230,000 or so clones, about 85% seen once. Source material: peripheral blood. Receptors were obtained from a man aged 30-40 years with active or convalescent COVID-19.

The chain recombines TRBV30 with TRBJ2-1; 7 bases fit TRBD2. Germline V gives CDR1 GTSNPN, CDR2 SVGIG (reference sequence). After removal of 5 bases from V and 2 bases from J, the junction contained 9 bases not matched to a gene. The CDR3 contains 15 residues. Here the CDR3 DNA reads TGTGCCTGGGGAGGGTCTGGGGGGGCCTACAATGAGCAGTTCTTC. The encoded protein is CAWGGSGGAYNEQFF.

The chain carries TRBV28 and TRBJ1-1; unclear D gene. The germline V and J ends were trimmed by 6 bases and 4 bases, with 15 bases remaining between them. Germline V CDR1 and CDR2: MDHEN, SYDVKM. The CDR3 is 14 residues long. CDR3 in DNA: TGTGCCAGCAGCAGCTCCCAGGAAATCACTGAAGCTTTCTTT. This gives the protein CASSSSQEITEAFF.

The chain links TRBV9 to TRBJ2-1; D call uncertain. The length of the CDR3 is 12 residues. Germline V gene data show CDR1 as SGDLS and CDR2 as YYNGEE. V was clipped by 3 bases and J by 10 bases, with 11 bases between them. The CDR3 loop is CASSGQGYEQFF. CDR3 nucleotides: TGTGCCAGCAGCGGACAAGGTTACGAGCAGTTCTTC.

J is TRBJ2-7 and V is TRBV5-1; D uncertain. Germline V gene data show CDR1 as SGHRS and CDR2 as YFSETQ. CDR3 length: 15 amino acids. Between the trimmed V and J ends, which lost 2 bases and 3 bases, there was a span of 15 bases. This chain's CDR3 is CASSFLGRPDYEQYF. In DNA, the CDR3 is TGCGCCAGCAGCTTCCTAGGCAGACCCGACTACGAGCAGTACTTC.

V is TRBV12-3 or TRBV12-4 and J is TRBJ1-1, with 7 positions matching TRBD1. V was clipped by 5 bases and J by 3 bases; unmatched bases: 3. This CDR3 region has 13 residues. The CDR3 DNA reads as TGTGCCAGCAGTCGGGACAGATACACTGAAGCTTTCTTT. It encodes CASSRDRYTEAFF.

The V and J genes are TRBV7-7 and TRBJ2-1; 15 bases are a match to TRBD2. CDR3 length: 16 residues. Trimming removed 5 bases from V and 10 bases from J; junction bases left unmatched: 9. The germline CDR1 and CDR2 sequences are SSHAT and FNYEAQ (reference sequence). The CDR3 nucleotides are TGTGCCAGCAGCCCCGGACTAGCGGGGGGGCTTGGGGAGCAGTTCTTC. This codes for CASSPGLAGGLGEQFF.

The V gene is TRBV21-1, the J gene TRBJ1-1; the DNA was not compared with TRBD1, the D call given in the table. TRBV21-1 is a pseudogene. CDR3 size: 23 residues. CDR3 DNA sequence: TGTGCCAGCAGCTTCAAAGGGGGATCAAACAGCACACCAACACTGATCTCCCGCCTTGAAGCTTTCTTT. This codes for CASSFKGGSNSTPTLISRLEAFF.

This clone was observed a handful of times. V usage is TRBV5-1 and J usage is TRBJ2-1, with D tentatively TRBD2 (6 bases). There are 14 residues in the CDR3. Trimming left V 1 base short and J 8 bases short, with 13 bases between. Looked up from germline, CDR1 is SGHRS and CDR2 is YFSETQ. The CDR3 loop reads CASSLPRGSDEQFF. The DNA of the CDR3 is TGCGCCAGCAGCTTGCCGCGGGGATCCGATGAGCAGTTCTTC.

The chain couples TRBV6-5 to TRBJ1-4; D remains unclear. The CDR3 loop spans 14 amino acids. Trimming took 8 bases from V and 3 from J, leaving 13 bases between them. CDR1 is MNHEY and CDR2 is SVGAGI in the germline V gene. CDR3 region: CASGPGIANEKLFF. CDR3 DNA sequence: TGTGCCAGCGGGCCCGGGATAGCTAATGAAAAACTGTTTTTT.

This chain uses TRBV15 with TRBJ1-6, with D possibly matching TRBD1 (6 bases). Germline assignment: CDR1 LNHNV and CDR2 YYDKDF (reference sequence). The CDR3 is 18 residues long. The ends were cut back, 0 bases at V and 7 bases at J, with 19 bases in the middle. CDR3 bases: TGTGCCACCAGCAGAGAAGGGGGACGGACCTCCTCCAATTCACCCCTCCACTTT. Protein sequence: CATSREGGRTSSNSPLHF.

The chain couples TRBV12-3 or TRBV12-4 to TRBJ2-1, with TRBD2 matching 7 bases. V was clipped by 5 bases and J by 6 bases; unmatched bases: 4. This CDR3 is built from 13 residues. Here the CDR3 DNA reads TGTGCCAGCAGTCCTACTAGCGCCAATGAGCAGTTCTTC. The encoded protein is CASSPTSANEQFF.

The chain carries TRBV25-1 and TRBJ2-1; 8 bases agree with TRBD2. V dropped 3 bases and J dropped 4; count of bases not matched to a gene: 8. CDR3 length: 16 amino acids. Germline V gene data show CDR1 as MGHDK and CDR2 as SYGVNS. The CDR3 nucleotides read TGTGCCAGCAGTGAGGAGCGGGGGACACCATACAATGAGCAGTTCTTC. Encoded protein: CASSEERGTPYNEQFF.

The chain combines TRBV12-3 or TRBV12-4 with TRBJ1-2, with D maybe TRBD1 (6 bases). V shed 6 bases and J shed 5 bases, with 10 bases lying between them. The CDR3 totals 12 residues. The CDR3: CASSRTGYGYTF. The CDR3 nucleotides are TGTGCCAGCAGCCGTACAGGGTATGGCTACACCTTC.

CDR3 protein: CASSPGTSGASYEQYF. In DNA, the CDR3 is TGTGCCAGCAGCCCCGGGACTAGCGGGGCGTCCTACGAGCAGTACTTC. The V and J genes are TRBV4-2 and TRBJ2-7; TRBD2 matches at 13 bases. Germline trimming cut 4 bases from V and 1 base from J; bases unmatched to any gene: 4. CDR1 and CDR2 from the germline V gene are LGHNA and YNFKEQ. The CDR3 contains 16 residues.

V and J are TRBV20-1 and TRBJ1-6; D ambiguous. Germline V gene sequence: CDR1 DFQATT, CDR2 SNEGSKA (reference sequence). The CDR3 extends over 11 amino acids. V was cut by 6 bases and J by 9 bases, with 9 bases left in between. CDR3 sequence reads: CSARVGSPLHF. For the CDR3, the DNA is TGCAGTGCCCGAGTCGGTTCACCCCTCCACTTT.

The gene calls are TRBV9 and TRBJ1-1; TRBD1 matches 7 bases. Germline lookup yields CDR1 SGDLS and CDR2 YYNGEE. This CDR3 is 14 amino acids long. V shed 3 bases and J 1 base; nucleotides not matched to a gene: 3. CDR3 nucleotides: TGTGCCAGCAGCGCCGGGACAGCGAACACTGAAGCTTTCTTT. This codes for CASSAGTANTEAFF.

The chain joins TRBV28 to TRBJ2-7, with TRBD1 matching over 9 bases. This CDR3 has 14 amino acids. With 5 bases clipped from V and 5 bases from J, the junction kept 7 bases outside the gene matches. Germline CDR1 reads MDHEN; CDR2 reads SYDVKM. CDR3 nucleotide sequence: TGTGCCAGCAGTGAGCCGGGACAGGGAAACGAGCAGTACTTC. The encoded protein is CASSEPGQGNEQYF.

The chain uses TRBV5-1 and TRBJ2-3; 9 bases are shared with TRBD1. The CDR3 contains 20 residues. V shed 0 bases, J shed 2 bases, and the junction held 16 bases outside the gene matches. Germline CDR1 SGHRS, CDR2 YFSETQ. Here the CDR3 reads CASSLAAPQAGQGDTDTQYF. CDR3 in DNA: TGCGCCAGCAGCTTGGCGGCACCCCAGGCGGGACAGGGAGACACAGATACGCAGTATTTT.

The rearrangement joins TRBV4-1 to TRBJ2-3; a possible D gene is TRBD1 (5 bases). Germline V CDR1 and CDR2: MGHRA, YSYEKL. Trimming removed 4 bases at V and 4 bases at J, with 18 bases between. This CDR3 comprises 16 residues. In DNA form, the CDR3 reads TGCGCCAGCAGCCTTAGGGGTCCAGCTGGCGCAGATACGCAGTATTTT. Translated, it gives CASSLRGPAGADTQYF.

The chain is built from TRBV5-1 and TRBJ2-3, with TRBD2 matching over 10 bases. CDR3 length equals 21 residues. Germline V gives CDR1 SGHRS, CDR2 YFSETQ. J was trimmed by 0 bases and V by 4 bases; bases with no gene match: 20. The DNA for the CDR3 is TGCGCCAGCAGCCACCCCACTAGCGGGACCGACATACCTCCTAGCACAGATACGCAGTATTTT. Its protein product is CASSHPTSGTDIPPSTDTQYF.